Below, 14 T cell receptor beta chains from the same sample are listed, as sequenced in a study of molecular identifiers for immune sequencing clone quantification. MiXCR was run by TCRdb on the PCR reads, yielding one entry per CDR3 protein. The repertoire holds 550,000 to 750,000 distinct CDR3 sequences, with 15% to 20% as singletons. Sequences were obtained from naive CD8+ T cells from blood, with Jurkat cell RNA spiked in. Sample subset: FACS-sorted CD8+CD4-CCR7+CD45RA+ naive T cells. All receptors come from a human donor in good health. Some libraries in this study had Jurkat cell RNA spiked in.

About this clonotype itself: This could be a read error, since a much larger clone is one nucleotide away. This rearrangement joins TRBV7-9 to TRBJ1-1, with no clear D. The CDR3 loop spans 13 amino acids. V lost 5 bases and J lost 7, with 14 bases in between. Germline V lookup: CDR1 SEHNR, CDR2 FQNEAQ (reference sequence). CDR3 sequence: CASSETRQYEAFF. In DNA, the CDR3 is TGTGCCAGCAGCGAAACAAGGCAATATGAAGCTTTCTTT.

This clonotype came up many times. The chain recombines TRBV7-9 with TRBJ2-5; possibly TRBD1 for D (5 bases). V was shortened by 5 bases and J by 2 bases, with 9 bases between the two germline ends. The germline CDR1 and CDR2 sequences are SEHNR and FQNEAQ (reference sequence). This CDR3 has 13 amino acids. In DNA form, the CDR3 reads TGTGCCAGCAGCGACAGTGAACAAGAGACCCAGTACTTC. Translation gives CASSDSEQETQYF. Full variable domain (outside the CDR3, taken from reference TRBV7-9 and TRBJ2-5): DTGVSQNPRHKITKRGQNVTFRCDPISEHNRLYWYRQTLGQGPEFLTYFQNEAQLEKSRLLSDRFSAERPKGSFSTLEIQRTEQGDSAMYLCASSDSEQETQYFGPGTRLLVL.

CDR3 sequence (DNA): TGTGCCAGCAGCTTAGACGGGAATGGCTATGGCTACACCTTC. Translating gives CASSLDGNGYGYTF. The rearrangement joins TRBV13 to TRBJ1-2, with D uncertain. V was trimmed by 1 base and J by 4 bases, leaving 10 bases between them. This CDR3 is built from 14 residues. CDR1 and CDR2 from the germline V gene are PRHDT and FYEKMQ (reference sequence).

There are many counts of this clonotype. The genes are TRBV4-3 and TRBJ2-7; possible D gene TRBD2, 5 bases. Trimming left V 0 bases short and J 3 bases short, with 12 bases between. Germline assignment: CDR1 LGHNA and CDR2 YSLEER. There are 15 residues in the CDR3. The CDR3 sequence: CASSQDSSGYYEQYF. The CDR3, as DNA: TGCGCCAGCAGCCAAGACTCGTCGGGGTACTACGAGCAGTACTTC.

Details on this clonotype: A much larger clonotype is one base distant, so this may be a read error. V usage is TRBV7-8 and J usage is TRBJ1-6; D ambiguous. Germline assignment: CDR1 SGHVS and CDR2 FQNEAQ. This CDR3 is built from 17 residues. In DNA form, the CDR3 reads TGTGCCGGCAGCTTAGAGAACTTGAACTCCTATAATTCACCCCTCCACTTT. Amino acid sequence: CAGSLENLNSYNSPLHF.

Only a few counts were recorded for this clonotype. In DNA form, the CDR3 reads TGTGCCAGCAGCTTAGCAGGCAGGGAACTCATTCTGAGTGGCTACACCTTC. It translates to CASSLAGRELILSGYTF. V is TRBV7-2 and J is TRBJ1-2; possible D gene TRBD1, 5 bases. Trimming removed 0 bases from V and 7 bases from J, with 21 bases in between. The CDR3 runs 17 residues. The germline CDR1 and CDR2 sequences are SGHTA and FQGNSA.

This clonotype was seen repeatedly, ten times or more. The rearrangement uses TRBV27 and TRBJ1-1; TRBD1 matches 10 bases. Looked up from germline, CDR1 is MNHEY and CDR2 is SMNVEV (reference sequence). V shed 6 bases and J 3 bases; nucleotides not matched to a gene: 7. CDR3 length: 15 amino acids. The CDR3 loop reads CASRGVTGGYTEAFF. CDR3 coding DNA: TGTGCCAGCAGGGGGGTGACAGGGGGCTACACTGAAGCTTTCTTT.

This clonotype appeared many times. The rearrangement links TRBV30 to TRBJ2-3, with D possibly being TRBD2 (5 bases). The germline V and J ends were trimmed by 0 bases and 3 bases, with 13 bases remaining between them. Germline CDR1 and CDR2: GTSNPN and SVGIG (reference sequence). The CDR3 length is 15 residues. The CDR3 here is CAWSVRGSLTDTQYF. The CDR3 region has the DNA TGTGCCTGGAGTGTACGAGGGTCATTGACAGATACGCAGTATTTT.

This clonotype was picked up one time. With a much larger clone just one base away, this may be a read error. The chain couples TRBV20-1 to TRBJ2-2, with TRBD1 matching over 7 bases. This CDR3 is built from 16 residues. Germline V gives CDR1 DFQATT, CDR2 SNEGSKA (reference sequence). J lost 1 base, V lost 3 bases, and 8 bases had no gene match. DNA for the CDR3: TGCAGTGCTAGTGGGTTCCGACAGGGGAACACCGGGGAGCTGTTTTTT. Translated: CSASGFRQGNTGELFF.

This clonotype showed up many times. The CDR3 region is CASSQVRGVAYEQYF. In DNA form, the CDR3 reads TGCGCCAGCAGCCAAGTCCGGGGGGTTGCGTACGAGCAGTACTTC. The chain has TRBV4-1 and TRBJ2-7, with 7 bases matching TRBD2. Trimming removed 1 base from V and 4 bases from J; junction bases left unmatched: 7. This CDR3 is built from 15 residues. The germline V gene encodes CDR1 MGHRA and CDR2 YSYEKL.

Comments on this clonotype: This may stem from a read error, because a much larger clone lies one nucleotide away. This sequence joins TRBV9 and TRBJ2-2, with D perhaps matching TRBD1 (6 bases). CDR1 is SGDLS, CDR2 YYNGEE, per germline. The CDR3 contains 16 residues. CDR3 loop: CASGVDPRGRTGELFF. The CDR3 coding sequence is TGTGCCAGCGGCGTAGACCCCAGGGGAAGGACCGGGGAGCTGTTTTTT.

This clonotype has at least ten counts. The V and J genes are TRBV4-1 and TRBJ1-1; D is unclear. Between the trimmed V and J ends, which lost 2 bases and 0 bases, there was a span of 4 bases. Per the germline V gene, CDR1 is MGHRA and CDR2 is YSYEKL. This CDR3 has 13 amino acids. The CDR3: CASSQRMNTEAFF. CDR3 DNA: TGCGCCAGCAGCCAAAGGATGAACACTGAAGCTTTCTTT.

In regard to this clonotype: This may be a read error, as it is one base from a much larger clone. The V and J genes are TRBV27 and TRBJ2-3; D is uncertain. Germline CDR1 and CDR2: MNHEY and SMNVEV (reference sequence). There are 14 residues in the CDR3. The CDR3 region is CASGLNAGTDTQYF. CDR3 nucleotides: TGTGCCAGCGGTTTAAACGCTGGCACAGATACGCAGTATTTT.

V is TRBV4-1 and J is TRBJ1-2; tentatively, D is TRBD1 (5 bases). This CDR3 spans 13 amino acids. Trimming shortened V by 1 base and J by 8 bases, and 11 bases separated the two germline ends. In germline, CDR1 is MGHRA, CDR2 YSYEKL. Here the CDR3 reads CASSQGGLSGYTF. CDR3 DNA: TGCGCCAGCAGCCAAGGGGGCTTGAGCGGCTACACCTTC.